A single sample gave rise to the 2 T cell receptor beta chains below, sequenced in a study of blood T cell repertoires in COVID-19. Libraries were prepared by immunoSEQ multiplex PCR; TCRdb keeps only in-frame clonotypes and omits some of them. Of fewer than 120,000 clones listed, 82% are singletons. Sequenced sample: peripheral blood. These TCRs come from a woman aged 60-75 years with acute or convalescent COVID-19.

This sequence joins TRBV7-3 and TRBJ2-1; weak D call: TRBD2 (5 bases). The germline V and J ends were trimmed by 5 bases and 4 bases, with 12 bases remaining between them. CDR1 and CDR2 (germline): SGHTA, FQGTGA. The CDR3 is 14 residues long. CDR3 amino acids: CASSPGYPYNEQFF. The CDR3 coding sequence is TGTGCCAGCAGCCCGGGATACCCGTACAATGAGCAGTTCTTC.

This clone was detected once. The chain employs TRBV5-1 and TRBJ1-2, with a tentative D call TRBD1 (5 bases). This CDR3 is built from 14 residues. The ends were cut back, 3 bases at V and 7 bases at J, with 16 bases in the middle. CDR1 is SGHRS and CDR2 is YFSETQ in the germline V gene. CDR3 bases: TGCGCCAGCAGCTCGATGGAGGGGTTCGGTGGCTACACCTTC. It codes for CASSSMEGFGGYTF.